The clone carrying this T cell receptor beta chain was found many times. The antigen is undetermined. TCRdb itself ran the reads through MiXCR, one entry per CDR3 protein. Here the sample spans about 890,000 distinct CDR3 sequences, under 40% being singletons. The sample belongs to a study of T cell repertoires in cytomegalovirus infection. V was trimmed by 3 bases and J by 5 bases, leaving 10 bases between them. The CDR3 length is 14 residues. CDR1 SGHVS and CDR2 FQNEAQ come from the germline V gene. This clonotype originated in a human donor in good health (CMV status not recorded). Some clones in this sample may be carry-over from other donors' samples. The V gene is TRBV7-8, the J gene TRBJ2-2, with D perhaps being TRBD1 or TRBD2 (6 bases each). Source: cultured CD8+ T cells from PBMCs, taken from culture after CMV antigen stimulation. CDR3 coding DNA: TGTGCCAGCAGCTTGAAAGGGGGGACCGGGGAGCTGTTTTTT. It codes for CASSLKGGTGELFF.